This T cell receptor beta chain was sequenced for a study of radiotherapy plus CTLA-4 blockade in lung cancer. Overall study findings and caveats: Expansion of tumor-derived TCR clones was observed in blood after radiotherapy plus ipilimumab.

A remark on this clone: Its target is unknown.

Only in-frame clones appear in the TCRdb table, and some are missing; sequencing was by immunoSEQ multiplex PCR. The data contain around 91,000 clones, around 88% of them singletons. The CDR3 runs to 13 residues. The V gene's germline CDR1 is SGHVS and CDR2 FQNEAQ. The V end was cut by 2 bases, the J end by 7 bases, with 10 bases between. Here the sequenced sample was peripheral blood, taken from a patient treated with radiotherapy plus ipilimumab. This TCR was recovered from a human donor with non-small cell lung cancer that progressed on radiotherapy plus ipilimumab. The gene calls are TRBV7-8 and TRBJ2-3; D gene ambiguous. Here the CDR3 reads CASSLTLDNTQYF. The CDR3 DNA follows: TGTGCCAGCAGCTTAACCCTAGACAATACGCAGTATTTT.